This TCR beta chain was sequenced during a study of PD-1 blockade in classical Hodgkin lymphoma. Here immunoSEQ multiplex PCR was the method, and the copy in TCRdb shows in-frame clones only, minus some. The top ten hold around 4.2% of the sample, which has more than 15,000 clones, about nine tenths seen once. The CDR3 has 14 residues. Deletions cut 8 bases from V and 1 base from J, with 15 bases between. Germline V gene lookup returns CDR1 SNHLY and CDR2 FYNNEI. Time point: newly diagnosed, previously untreated cHL patient sample. The chain couples TRBV2 to TRBJ2-7; the D call may be TRBD1 or TRBD2 (5 bases each). The TCR sequence derives from a human donor with classical Hodgkin lymphoma. Sample: peripheral blood mononuclear cells (PBMCs). In DNA form, the CDR3 reads TGTGCCAGCGCCCGGGACCAGGCGTCCTACGAGCAGTACTTC. Its protein is CASARDQASYEQYF.